A single count supports the clone carrying this T cell receptor beta chain. No antigen is known for it. V lost 5 bases to trimming and J lost 4 bases; unmatched junction nucleotides: 4. The CDR3 loop spans 13 amino acids. Germline assignment: CDR1 MNHEY and CDR2 SVGAGI. Primers: 60 Vbeta forward and 13 Jbeta reverse. The data were produced by immunoSEQ multiplex PCR, yet TCRdb's version contains in-frame clones alone and is incomplete. The sample has 120,000 to 150,000 clones, 60% to 80% seen once. The data were taken from a study of cytomegalovirus exposure and HLA in healthy donors. General study findings and limits: As a later analysis showed, several of the most significant clusters appeared to be linked to common viral pathogens. The study put about 180 TCR beta chains on its list as cytomegalovirus-associated. Despite most TCR sequences being rare, some public TCRs occurred in many donors.

The chain joins TRBV6-5 to TRBJ1-1; 7 bases fit TRBD1. Sequences were obtained from PBMCs. This clonotype originated in a woman aged 25 to 45 in good health and CMV-seronegative. CDR3 sequence: CASSEGGFTEAFF. CDR3 nucleotides: TGTGCCAGCAGTGAAGGGGGCTTCACTGAAGCTTTCTTT.